This record covers a single TCR beta chain. What it binds is unknown. The entry originates in a study of PD-1 blockade in classical Hodgkin lymphoma. Across the study: Administration of nivolumab to patients was at 3 mg/kg intravenously every 2 weeks.

Points from the study as a whole: Researchers reported that CD4+ TCR diversity, though not CD8+, rose significantly by C4D1. Reported findings placed baseline TCR diversity lower in newly diagnosed patients (compared with healthy donors).

Germline CDR1 is MNHNS and CDR2 is SASEGT. This CDR3 spans 15 amino acids. V dropped 6 bases and J dropped 2; count of bases not matched to a gene: 6. Specified time point: cycle 4 day 1 (C4D1), after five to seven weeks of nivolumab. Relapses following autologous stem cell transplantation were seen in all patients, with brentuximab vedotin exposure varying. Purified CD4+ T cells were obtained from thawed PBMCs through magnetic negative selection. The data were produced by immunoSEQ multiplex PCR, yet TCRdb's version contains in-frame clones alone and is incomplete. The data contain roughly 30,000 clones, around four fifths of them singletons.

The origin of this receptor is a human donor with classical Hodgkin lymphoma. This sequence joins TRBV6-1 and TRBJ2-2, with 7 bases fitting TRBD1. The sample in question was CD4+ T cells from blood, obtained before the fourth cycle of nivolumab. CDR3 loop: CASRDGTANTGELFF. The CDR3 DNA reads TGTGCCAGCAGGGATGGGACAGCTAACACCGGGGAGCTGTTTTTT.